These T cell receptor beta chains were read from a single sample in a study of blood T cells in healthy people across ages. TCRdb fed the 5' RACE reads into MiXCR, producing one record per CDR3 protein. The table has around 2 million distinct CDR3 sequences, about 39% seen once. Sample: blood. All receptors derive from a human donor in good health. Both conserved end residues are part of each CDR3. The order of the fields is J gene, V gene, clone size, D gene, CDR3 DNA, CDR3 protein. D genes are given only for firm matches. Rows give clone size only sometimes, using once, few, many, or a class for an expanded clone.

J gene: TRBJ1-2
V gene: TRBV7-2
clone size: .
D gene: .
CDR3 DNA: TGTGCCAGCAGCGAGGGTCGGTTTAACTATGGCTACACCTTC
CDR3 protein: CASSEGRFNYGYTF

J gene: TRBJ2-7
V gene: TRBV20-1
clone size: .
D gene: .
CDR3 DNA: TGCAGTGCTAGCGTCGGCGGGACCGGGTACGAGCAGTACTTC
CDR3 protein: CSASVGGTGYEQYF

J gene: TRBJ1-2
V gene: TRBV29-1
clone size: few
D gene: .
CDR3 DNA: TGCAGCGTTGAAATGATCTACGCCGGAGACTATGGCTACACCTTC
CDR3 protein: CSVEMIYAGDYGYTF

J gene: TRBJ2-7
V gene: TRBV11-2
clone size: .
D gene: .
CDR3 DNA: TGTGCCAGCAACCACTGGGAGTACGAGCAGTACTTC
CDR3 protein: CASNHWEYEQYF

J gene: TRBJ1-1
V gene: TRBV6-2/TRBV6-3
clone size: few
D gene: .
CDR3 DNA: TGTGCCAGCAGTTCATTCACGAAAGCTTTCTTT
CDR3 protein: CASSSFTKAFF

J gene: TRBJ1-5
V gene: TRBV19
clone size: .
D gene: .
CDR3 DNA: TGTGCCAGTAGTAGCGACAGTTCCTTGCGCAATCAGCCCCAGCATTTT
CDR3 protein: CASSSDSSLRNQPQHF

J gene: TRBJ2-2
V gene: TRBV28
clone size: .
D gene: .
CDR3 DNA: TGTGCCAGTAGTTTACTCTTGGAACCCTGGAGGGGGCACACCGGGGAGCTGTTTTTT
CDR3 protein: CASSLLLEPWRGHTGELFF

J gene: TRBJ2-3
V gene: TRBV4-3
clone size: few
D gene: TRBD1
CDR3 DNA: TGCGCCAGCAGCCAAGAAGGGGGCCTGAAAGGGGGTCGGTATTTT
CDR3 protein: CASSQEGGLKGGRYF

J gene: TRBJ1-1
V gene: TRBV9
clone size: .
D gene: .
CDR3 DNA: TGTGCCAGCAGCGTACAGGGGTCCGCCACTGAAGCTTTCTTT
CDR3 protein: CASSVQGSATEAFF

J gene: TRBJ1-5
V gene: TRBV28
clone size: .
D gene: .
CDR3 DNA: TGTGCCAGCAAGGATCCTGGGGACACGACAATTCCCCAGCATTTT
CDR3 protein: CASKDPGDTTIPQHF

J gene: TRBJ2-3
V gene: TRBV7-2
clone size: few
D gene: TRBD2
CDR3 DNA: TGTGCCAGCAGCTTAGTCGGAGTGGCTAGCGGGGGTGGAGATACGCAGTATTTT
CDR3 protein: CASSLVGVASGGGDTQYF

J gene: TRBJ2-3
V gene: TRBV4-3
clone size: few
D gene: TRBD2
CDR3 DNA: TGCGCCAGCAGCCAATCTAGCGGGGGAGGCGATACGCAGTATTTT
CDR3 protein: CASSQSSGGGDTQYF

J gene: TRBJ2-7
V gene: TRBV5-1
clone size: .
D gene: .
CDR3 DNA: TGCGCCAGCAGCTTAGCGGCCCTCTACGAGCAGTACTTC
CDR3 protein: CASSLAALYEQYF

J gene: TRBJ2-1
V gene: TRBV20-1
clone size: .
D gene: .
CDR3 DNA: TGCAGTGCTAGATTCCGGGACCGCCCTTTTAATGAGCAGTTCTTC
CDR3 protein: CSARFRDRPFNEQFF

J gene: TRBJ2-7
V gene: TRBV29-1
clone size: many
D gene: TRBD1
CDR3 DNA: TGCAGCGTTGAAACCCGGACAGGGGCGGCCTACGAGCAGTACTTC
CDR3 protein: CSVETRTGAAYEQYF

J gene: TRBJ2-1
V gene: TRBV7-2
clone size: few
D gene: TRBD2
CDR3 DNA: TGTGCCAGCAGCCGTAATAGGGGTAGCGGGGCCAATGAGCAGTTCTTC
CDR3 protein: CASSRNRGSGANEQFF

J gene: TRBJ1-2
V gene: TRBV28
clone size: .
D gene: .
CDR3 DNA: TGTGCCGCGGGCCGGGGGCCTAACTATGGCTACACCTTC
CDR3 protein: CAAGRGPNYGYTF

J gene: TRBJ1-1
V gene: TRBV20-1
clone size: few
D gene: .
CDR3 DNA: TGCAGTGCTAGAGATTTAGGACAGCAATACACTGAAGCTTTCTTT
CDR3 protein: CSARDLGQQYTEAFF

J gene: TRBJ2-7
V gene: TRBV12-3/TRBV12-4
clone size: .
D gene: .
CDR3 DNA: TGTGCCAGCAGTTCGGTGGTGGCAGGGCGGAACGAGCAGTACTTC
CDR3 protein: CASSSVVAGRNEQYF

J gene: TRBJ1-1
V gene: TRBV12-3/TRBV12-4
clone size: .
D gene: .
CDR3 DNA: TGTGCCAGCAGCTACTTGCACACTGAAGCTTTCTTT
CDR3 protein: CASSYLHTEAFF

J gene: TRBJ2-7
V gene: TRBV7-2
clone size: .
D gene: .
CDR3 DNA: TGTGCCAGCAGCTCGACCCGGGGGGCGCATGGCGAGCAGTACTTC
CDR3 protein: CASSSTRGAHGEQYF

J gene: TRBJ2-1
V gene: TRBV12-3/TRBV12-4
clone size: .
D gene: TRBD2
CDR3 DNA: TGTGCCAGCACTATAGCGGGGTTCTTGGATGTGCAGTTCTTC
CDR3 protein: CASTIAGFLDVQFF

J gene: TRBJ2-1
V gene: TRBV5-1
clone size: few
D gene: .
CDR3 DNA: TGCGCCAGCAGCGTACCCGGGACCGTCCACAATGAGCAGTTCTTC
CDR3 protein: CASSVPGTVHNEQFF

J gene: TRBJ1-5
V gene: TRBV7-2
clone size: once
D gene: .
CDR3 DNA: TGTGCCGGCAGGTTAGGCAGATTCAATCAGCCCCAGCATTTT
CDR3 protein: CAGRLGRFNQPQHF

J gene: TRBJ2-7
V gene: TRBV6-6
clone size: .
D gene: TRBD1
CDR3 DNA: TGTGCCAGCAGTTACCCCGAGACAGGGTTCTACGAGCAGTACTTC
CDR3 protein: CASSYPETGFYEQYF

J gene: TRBJ1-4
V gene: TRBV7-9
clone size: .
D gene: .
CDR3 DNA: TGTGCCACCTACGCAGGAAGTAATGAAAAACTGTTTTTT
CDR3 protein: CATYAGSNEKLFF

J gene: TRBJ2-3
V gene: TRBV11-1
clone size: .
D gene: .
CDR3 DNA: TGTGCCAGCAGCTTCGTAGAGGCAGATACGCAGTATTTT
CDR3 protein: CASSFVEADTQYF

J gene: TRBJ1-1
V gene: TRBV5-1
clone size: .
D gene: TRBD1
CDR3 DNA: TGCGCCAGCAGCTCTCAGGGGGCGGCCACTGAAGCTTTCTTT
CDR3 protein: CASSSQGAATEAFF

J gene: TRBJ2-1
V gene: TRBV4-1
clone size: few
D gene: .
CDR3 DNA: TGCGCCAGCAGCCAAGATGGTAGGGCGTACAATGAGCAGTTCTTC
CDR3 protein: CASSQDGRAYNEQFF

J gene: TRBJ2-3
V gene: TRBV7-8
clone size: .
D gene: TRBD1
CDR3 DNA: TGTGCCAGCAGCTTAGTGTCAGGGGGCCGTGTTTTTGGTACAGATACGCAGTATTTT
CDR3 protein: CASSLVSGGRVFGTDTQYF

J gene: TRBJ1-2
V gene: TRBV4-3
clone size: .
D gene: TRBD1
CDR3 DNA: TGCGCCAGCAGCAGAATGACAGGGGATGGCTACACCTTC
CDR3 protein: CASSRMTGDGYTF

J gene: TRBJ2-1
V gene: TRBV20-1
clone size: .
D gene: TRBD2
CDR3 DNA: TGCAGTGCTAGAGCACTAGCGGGGACCTACAATGAGCAGTTCTTC
CDR3 protein: CSARALAGTYNEQFF

J gene: TRBJ1-5
V gene: TRBV6-5
clone size: .
D gene: TRBD1
CDR3 DNA: TGTGCCAGCAGACGACAGGGGGCAAATCAGCCCCAGCATTTT
CDR3 protein: CASRRQGANQPQHF

J gene: TRBJ2-5
V gene: TRBV2
clone size: .
D gene: .
CDR3 DNA: TGTGCCAGCAGTGAAGCGAGGGACTGGGAGACCCAGTACTTC
CDR3 protein: CASSEARDWETQYF

J gene: TRBJ2-3
V gene: TRBV6-2/TRBV6-3
clone size: .
D gene: .
CDR3 DNA: TGTGCCAGCAGTTACTCCTTAGCGTATCAGGCAGATACGCAGTATTTT
CDR3 protein: CASSYSLAYQADTQYF

J gene: TRBJ2-3
V gene: TRBV14
clone size: .
D gene: TRBD2
CDR3 DNA: TGTGCCAGCAGCCACAGCCTAGCGGGCGATGGTAACACAGATACGCAGTATTTT
CDR3 protein: CASSHSLAGDGNTDTQYF

J gene: TRBJ1-6
V gene: TRBV9
clone size: few
D gene: .
CDR3 DNA: TGTGCCAGCAGCTCAAGGGCGGAGAATTCACCCCTCCACTTT
CDR3 protein: CASSSRAENSPLHF